What follows is one TCR beta chain and its context. Its antigen remains unidentified. This CDR3 comprises 16 residues. From germline, CDR1 is MNHNY and CDR2 SVGAGI (reference sequence). V lost 6 bases to trimming and J lost 1 base; unmatched junction nucleotides: 4. The entry originates in a study of shared clonotypes between healthy human individuals. Generated by immunoSEQ multiplex PCR, the TCRdb table keeps only in-frame clones and is missing some. This table holds about 2 million clones, roughly 95% found once. Study-wide points: Lower generation probabilities were found for non-shared clonotypes than for those shared by all four donors. Sequencing depth was a factor that was expected to affect clonotype sharing among donors.

The TCR comes from a man aged 18 to 30 in good health. Source material: naive CD4+ T cells sorted from blood. As for subset: CD45RA+ positively selected. This sequence joins TRBV6-6 and TRBJ1-6; 9 bases align to TRBD1. This CDR3 is CASRGQGASYNSPLHF. In DNA, the CDR3 is TGTGCCAGCAGGGGACAGGGAGCGTCCTATAATTCACCCCTCCACTTT.